Detailed here is one T cell receptor beta chain. Its antigen remains undetermined. It has no much larger one-base neighbor in the sample; base qualities were not kept. The sample originates from a study of shared clonotypes between healthy human individuals (dated by TCRdb to 2018 to 2021). Turning to the overall study: The cohort comprised two women and a few men aged 18 to 49 years. Leukapheresis yielded between about 0.85 and 10 billion PBMCs per donor. To estimate repertoire size and how much clonotypes are shared between individuals, the study performed deep sequencing of blood TCR repertoires from a few healthy adults. For each donor, CD4 naive and CD4 memory were each given three plates, CD8 naive was given two plates, and CD8 memory was given one plate. To increase sequencing depth and limit assay-specific biases, TCR repertoire library preparation and sequencing were carried out by different laboratories using diverse techniques. Study-wide findings and limitations: Naive subsets generally had larger estimated clonotype richness than memory subsets. Rarefaction of sorted-subset datasets indicated incomplete sequencing despite the large sequencing depth. Sampling was restricted to blood, and TCR repertoires in tissues likely differ from the TCR repertoires found in blood. Because the study included a small number of donors, the genetic and exposure-history diversity represented was limited. Pairwise subsampling indicated that sequencing depth was expected to affect the degree of clonotype sharing among donors. Compared with non-shared clonotypes, the clonotypes found in all four sorted-subset donors had higher generation probabilities. Sharing across a few donors was observed for about 5% of naive CD4, less than 4% of naive CD8, 2.3% of memory CD4, and about 0.4% of memory CD8 clonotypes.

Healthy HIV-negative adults with no recently reported acute infections or vaccinations were included as donors. All donors were Caucasian adults living in Nashville, Tennessee, USA. Magnetic negative selection was used to enrich CD4+ T cells, after which naive cells were positively selected on CD45RA and the negative fraction became the memory subset. After blood collection by leukapheresis, PBMCs were isolated using Ficoll-Histopaque density gradient centrifugation and then cryopreserved in the vapor phase of liquid nitrogen. Analytical flow cytometry was used to check the purity and quantity of every magnetically sorted T cell population. Each sorted fraction had its genomic DNA isolated and then quantified by UV absorbance on a Nanodrop 2000c. TCR CDR3 regions were amplified from genomic DNA by multiplex PCR using the deep immunoSEQ assay. Genomic DNA extracted from each cell subset was distributed evenly over all wells of several immunoSEQ 96-well plates, and each plate served as one replicate. For sorted subsets, approximately 190 ng genomic DNA, equal to some 30,000 T cell genomes, was loaded into each replicate PCR. Purified libraries were measured with a Qubit 3.0 fluorometer, size-checked on a Bioanalyzer 2100, and measured again with the KAPA Library Quantification kit. Every immunoSEQ 96-well plate was sequenced on a dedicated single-read 150-cycle Illumina NextSeq 550 flow cell. Concerning the study's data processing: Because the immunoSEQ output held only junctional sequences and lacked quality scores, the filtering could not match the filtering applied to full-length reads. Sequences were annotated with PyIR, a Python wrapper for IgBLAST v1.9, and V/J genes and CDR3 were assigned using IMGT germline references. Reads were removed for weak V/J assignments (E-value above 1e-6), missing CDR3, stop codons, out-of-frame junctions, or ambiguous translated residues. V3J clonotypes were defined as sequences sharing the same inferred V gene, J gene, and CDR3 amino acid sequence. The percentage overlap between two repertoires was calculated by dividing the number of shared unique clonotypes by the size of the smaller repertoire. Three approaches were used to assess repertoire richness: RTK rarefaction, the Chao1 estimator, and Recon v2.1 estimates of unobserved clonotypes. Generation probabilities for all TCRbeta clonotypes obtained by the gDNA method from a few donors were computed using OLGA. This is the immuneACCESS table as TCRdb keeps it, with only in-frame sequences that have V and J called. A part of the clones is gone; compared with another copy, unresolved V genes explain less than half, and the rest is unexplained. V and J calls and clone size are those listed in that table; D and trimming were worked out from the DNA. The sample table shows over 1.5 million clones, and around 98% are seen once. The biggest ten clones account for roughly 0.42% of the sample.

The sequence was obtained from a man between 25 and 39 years old in good health. The sequenced sample consisted of naive CD4+ T cells sorted from blood. Taken with the paper, the label for cell subset or site translates to: CD45RA+ positively selected.

The CDR3 loop reads CASSPGRMTGRSETQYF. The DNA is as follows: TGTGCCAGCTCACCCGGTCGGATGACAGGGAGGTCGGAGACCCAGTACTTC. Rearrangement joined TRBV18 to TRBJ2-5, with TRBD1 as a weak D call on 7 bases. The CDR3 covers 17 residues, taking in both the cysteine and the phenylalanine. The only DNA kept is the CDR3, 51 bases in frame from the first base. The germline V gene provides CDR1 KGHSH and CDR2 LQKENI. V was cut back by 3 bases and J by 5 bases, leaving a gap of 22 bases between them.